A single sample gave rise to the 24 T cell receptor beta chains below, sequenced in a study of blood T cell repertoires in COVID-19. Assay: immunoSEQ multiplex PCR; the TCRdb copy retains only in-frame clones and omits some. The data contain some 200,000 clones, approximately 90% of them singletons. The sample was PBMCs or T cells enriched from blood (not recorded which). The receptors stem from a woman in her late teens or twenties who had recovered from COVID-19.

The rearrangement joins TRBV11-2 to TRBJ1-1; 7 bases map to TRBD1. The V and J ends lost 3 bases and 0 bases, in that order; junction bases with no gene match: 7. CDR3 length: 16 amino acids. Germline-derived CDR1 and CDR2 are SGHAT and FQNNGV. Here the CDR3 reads CASSFSGGRLNTEAFF. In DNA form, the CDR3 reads TGTGCCAGCAGCTTCTCAGGGGGGCGGTTGAACACTGAAGCTTTCTTT.

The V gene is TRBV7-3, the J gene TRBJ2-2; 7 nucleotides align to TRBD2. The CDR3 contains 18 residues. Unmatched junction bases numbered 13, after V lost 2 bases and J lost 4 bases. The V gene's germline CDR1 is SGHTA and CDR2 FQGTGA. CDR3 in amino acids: CASSLGVAGVEGTGELFF. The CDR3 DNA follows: TGTGCCAGCAGCTTAGGGGTGGCGGGAGTAGAGGGCACCGGGGAGCTGTTTTTT.

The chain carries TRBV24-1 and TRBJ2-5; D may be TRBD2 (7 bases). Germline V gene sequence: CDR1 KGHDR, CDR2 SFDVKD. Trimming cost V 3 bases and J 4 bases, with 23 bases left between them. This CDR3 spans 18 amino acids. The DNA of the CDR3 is TGTGCCACCAGTGATCCTTCAGGGGCGCGGGAGAGGCCAGAGACCCAGTACTTC. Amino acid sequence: CATSDPSGARERPETQYF.

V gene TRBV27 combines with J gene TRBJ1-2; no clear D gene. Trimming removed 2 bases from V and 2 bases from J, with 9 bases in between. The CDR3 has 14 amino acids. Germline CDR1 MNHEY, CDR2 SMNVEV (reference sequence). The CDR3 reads CASSLGAANYGYTF. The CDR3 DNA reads TGTGCCAGCAGTTTAGGTGCAGCGAACTATGGCTACACCTTC.

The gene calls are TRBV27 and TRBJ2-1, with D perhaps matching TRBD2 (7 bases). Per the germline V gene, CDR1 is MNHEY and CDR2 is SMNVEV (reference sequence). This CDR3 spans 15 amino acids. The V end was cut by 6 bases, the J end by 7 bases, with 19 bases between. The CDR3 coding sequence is TGTGCCAGCAGCTGGGGCGGGGGCGCGAAAAATGAGCAGTTCTTC. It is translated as CASSWGGGAKNEQFF.

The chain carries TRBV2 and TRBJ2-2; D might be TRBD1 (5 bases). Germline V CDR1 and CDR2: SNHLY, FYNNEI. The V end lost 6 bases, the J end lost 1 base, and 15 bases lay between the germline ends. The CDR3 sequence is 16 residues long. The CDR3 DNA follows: TGTGCCAGCAGCGTCAGGGTCGGATTGAACACCGGGGAGCTGTTTTTT. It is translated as CASSVRVGLNTGELFF.

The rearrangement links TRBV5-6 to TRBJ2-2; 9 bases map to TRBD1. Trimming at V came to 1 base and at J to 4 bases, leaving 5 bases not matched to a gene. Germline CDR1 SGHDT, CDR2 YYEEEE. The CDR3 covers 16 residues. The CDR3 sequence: CASSLMGQGITGELFF. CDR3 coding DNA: TGTGCCAGCAGCTTGATGGGACAGGGAATCACCGGGGAGCTGTTTTTT.

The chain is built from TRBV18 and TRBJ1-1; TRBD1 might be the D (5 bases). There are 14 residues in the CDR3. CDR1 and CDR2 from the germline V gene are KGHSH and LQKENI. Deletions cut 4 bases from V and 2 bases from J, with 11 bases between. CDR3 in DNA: TGTGCCAGCTCACTTGGGGGGGAAAACACTGAAGCTTTCTTT. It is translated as CASSLGGENTEAFF.

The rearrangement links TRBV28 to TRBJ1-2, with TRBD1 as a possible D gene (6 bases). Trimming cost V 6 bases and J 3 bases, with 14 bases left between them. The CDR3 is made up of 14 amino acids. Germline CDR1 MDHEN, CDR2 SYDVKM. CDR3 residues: CASSKTGTYYGYTF. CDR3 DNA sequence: TGTGCCAGCAGCAAGACAGGTACTTACTATGGCTACACCTTC.

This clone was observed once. CDR3 sequence reads: CATSGRGSNQPQHF. CDR3 nucleotides: TGTGCCACCAGCGGCAGGGGAAGCAATCAGCCCCAGCATTTT. This chain links TRBV15 with TRBJ1-5; possible D gene TRBD1, 6 bases. Germline lookup yields CDR1 LNHNV and CDR2 YYDKDF (reference sequence). V was pared by 5 bases and J by 1 base, with 9 bases between. The CDR3 is made up of 14 amino acids.

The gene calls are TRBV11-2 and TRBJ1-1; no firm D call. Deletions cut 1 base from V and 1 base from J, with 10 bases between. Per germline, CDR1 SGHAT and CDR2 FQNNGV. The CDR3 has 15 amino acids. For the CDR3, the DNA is TGTGCCAGCAGCTTAGGACGCGGAACGAACACTGAAGCTTTCTTT. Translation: CASSLGRGTNTEAFF.

CDR3: CARSLEGGWGYGYTF. CDR3 DNA: TGTGCCAGAAGCTTGGAAGGGGGCTGGGGCTATGGCTACACCTTC. The chain joins TRBV5-3 to TRBJ1-2; 7 bases match TRBD1. TRBV5-3 is flagged as an ORF with uncertain function. V trimming: 0 bases; J trimming: 4 bases; junction bases outside the gene matches: 6. CDR3 length: 15 residues.

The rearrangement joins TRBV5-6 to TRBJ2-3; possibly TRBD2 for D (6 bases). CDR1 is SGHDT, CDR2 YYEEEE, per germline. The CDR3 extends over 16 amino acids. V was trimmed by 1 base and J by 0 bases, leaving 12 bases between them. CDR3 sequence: CASSLTAGFSTDTQYF. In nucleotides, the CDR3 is TGTGCCAGCAGCTTGACAGCGGGCTTTAGCACAGATACGCAGTATTTT.

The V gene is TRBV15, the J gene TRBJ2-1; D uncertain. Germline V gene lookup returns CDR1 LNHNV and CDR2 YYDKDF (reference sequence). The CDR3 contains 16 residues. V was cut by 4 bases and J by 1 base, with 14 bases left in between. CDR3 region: CATSTLLGASYNEQFF. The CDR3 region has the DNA TGTGCCACCAGCACACTTCTAGGAGCATCCTACAATGAGCAGTTCTTC.

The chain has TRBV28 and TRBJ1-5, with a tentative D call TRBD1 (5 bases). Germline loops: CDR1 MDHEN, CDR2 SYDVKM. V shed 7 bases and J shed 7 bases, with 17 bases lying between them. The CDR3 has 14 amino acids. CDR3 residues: CASNPTRVDQPQHF. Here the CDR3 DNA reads TGTGCCAGCAACCCAACCAGGGTAGACCAGCCCCAGCATTTT.

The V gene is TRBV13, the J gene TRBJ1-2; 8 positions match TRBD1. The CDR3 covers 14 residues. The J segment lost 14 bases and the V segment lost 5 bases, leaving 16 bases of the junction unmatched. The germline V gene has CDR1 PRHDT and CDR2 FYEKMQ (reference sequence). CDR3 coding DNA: TGTGCCAGCAGCGGACGGGACAGGTCGGGATTTAAGACCTTC. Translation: CASSGRDRSGFKTF.

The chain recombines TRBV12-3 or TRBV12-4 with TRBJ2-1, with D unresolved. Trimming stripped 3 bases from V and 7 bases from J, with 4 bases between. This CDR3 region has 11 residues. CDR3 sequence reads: CASSLLNEQFF. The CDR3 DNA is TGTGCCAGCAGTTTGTTAAATGAGCAGTTCTTC.

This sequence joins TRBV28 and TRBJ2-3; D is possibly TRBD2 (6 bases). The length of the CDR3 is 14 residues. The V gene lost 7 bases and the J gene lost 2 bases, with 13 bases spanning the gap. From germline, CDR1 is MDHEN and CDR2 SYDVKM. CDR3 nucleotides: TGTGCCAGCACCACGCGGGGTAACACAGATACGCAGTATTTT. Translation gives CASTTRGNTDTQYF.

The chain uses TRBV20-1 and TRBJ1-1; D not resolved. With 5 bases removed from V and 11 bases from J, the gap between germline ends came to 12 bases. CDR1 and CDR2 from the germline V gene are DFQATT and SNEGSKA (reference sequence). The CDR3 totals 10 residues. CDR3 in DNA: TGCAGTGCTTGGAACGTGGAGGCTTTCTTT. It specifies CSAWNVEAFF.

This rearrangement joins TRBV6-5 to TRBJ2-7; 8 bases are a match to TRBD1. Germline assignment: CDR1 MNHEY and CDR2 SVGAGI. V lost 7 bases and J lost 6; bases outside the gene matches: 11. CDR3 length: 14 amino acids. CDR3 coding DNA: TGTGCCAGCACCTCTCCAGGGGGCGCGGGCGAGCAGTACTTC. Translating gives CASTSPGGAGEQYF.

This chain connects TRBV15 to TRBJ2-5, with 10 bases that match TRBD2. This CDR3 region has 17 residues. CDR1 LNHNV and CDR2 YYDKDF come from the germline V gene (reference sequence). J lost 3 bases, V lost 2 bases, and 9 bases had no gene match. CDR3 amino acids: CATSRPGTSDLEETQYF. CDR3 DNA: TGTGCCACCAGCAGACCAGGGACTAGCGATTTGGAAGAGACCCAGTACTTC.

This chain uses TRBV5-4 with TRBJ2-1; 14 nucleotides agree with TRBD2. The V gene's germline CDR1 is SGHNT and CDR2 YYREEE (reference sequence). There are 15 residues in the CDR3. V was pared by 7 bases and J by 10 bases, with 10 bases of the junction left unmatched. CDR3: CASLYRTSGRTEQFF. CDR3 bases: TGTGCCAGCCTTTATCGGACTAGCGGGAGGACCGAGCAGTTCTTC.

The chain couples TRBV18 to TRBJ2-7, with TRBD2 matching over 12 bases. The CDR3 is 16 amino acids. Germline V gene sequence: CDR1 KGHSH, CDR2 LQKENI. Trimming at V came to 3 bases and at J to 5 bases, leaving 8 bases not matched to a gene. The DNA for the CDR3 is TGTGCCAGCTCACCTCAGACTAGCGGGAGTACCAACGAGCAGTACTTC. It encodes CASSPQTSGSTNEQYF. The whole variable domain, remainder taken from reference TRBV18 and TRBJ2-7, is NAGVMQNPRHLVRRRGQEARLRCSPMKGHSHVYWYRQLPEEGLKFMVYLQKENIIDESGMPKERFSAEFPKEGPSILRIQQVVRGDSAAYFCASSPQTSGSTNEQYFGPGTRLTVT.

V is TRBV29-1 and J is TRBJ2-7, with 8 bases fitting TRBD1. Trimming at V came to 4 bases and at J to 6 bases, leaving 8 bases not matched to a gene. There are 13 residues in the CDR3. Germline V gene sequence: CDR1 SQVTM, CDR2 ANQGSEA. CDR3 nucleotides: TGCAGCGTTGGGTGGGTCAGGGGGCTCGAGCAGTACTTC. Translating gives CSVGWVRGLEQYF.